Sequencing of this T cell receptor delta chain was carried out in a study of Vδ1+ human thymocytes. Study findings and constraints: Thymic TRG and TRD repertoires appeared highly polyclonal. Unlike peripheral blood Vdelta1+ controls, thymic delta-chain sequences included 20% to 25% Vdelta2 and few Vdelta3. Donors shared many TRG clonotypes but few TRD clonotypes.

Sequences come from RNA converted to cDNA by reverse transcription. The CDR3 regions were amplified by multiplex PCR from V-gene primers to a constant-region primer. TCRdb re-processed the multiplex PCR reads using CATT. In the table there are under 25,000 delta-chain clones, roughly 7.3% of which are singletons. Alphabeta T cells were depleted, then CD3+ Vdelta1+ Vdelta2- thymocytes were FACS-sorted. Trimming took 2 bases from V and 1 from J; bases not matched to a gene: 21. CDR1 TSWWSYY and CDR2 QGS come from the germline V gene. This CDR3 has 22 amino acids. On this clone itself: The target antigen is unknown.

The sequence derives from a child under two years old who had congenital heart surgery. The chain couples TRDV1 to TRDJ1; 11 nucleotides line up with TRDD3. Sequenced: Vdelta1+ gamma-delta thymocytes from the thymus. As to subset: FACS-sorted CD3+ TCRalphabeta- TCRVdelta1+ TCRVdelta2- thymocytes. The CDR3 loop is CALGESSSLLGDIRIGTDKLIF. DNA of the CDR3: TGTGCTCTTGGGGAATCTTCCTCCCTACTGGGGGATATTAGAATTGGCACCGATAAACTCATCTTT.